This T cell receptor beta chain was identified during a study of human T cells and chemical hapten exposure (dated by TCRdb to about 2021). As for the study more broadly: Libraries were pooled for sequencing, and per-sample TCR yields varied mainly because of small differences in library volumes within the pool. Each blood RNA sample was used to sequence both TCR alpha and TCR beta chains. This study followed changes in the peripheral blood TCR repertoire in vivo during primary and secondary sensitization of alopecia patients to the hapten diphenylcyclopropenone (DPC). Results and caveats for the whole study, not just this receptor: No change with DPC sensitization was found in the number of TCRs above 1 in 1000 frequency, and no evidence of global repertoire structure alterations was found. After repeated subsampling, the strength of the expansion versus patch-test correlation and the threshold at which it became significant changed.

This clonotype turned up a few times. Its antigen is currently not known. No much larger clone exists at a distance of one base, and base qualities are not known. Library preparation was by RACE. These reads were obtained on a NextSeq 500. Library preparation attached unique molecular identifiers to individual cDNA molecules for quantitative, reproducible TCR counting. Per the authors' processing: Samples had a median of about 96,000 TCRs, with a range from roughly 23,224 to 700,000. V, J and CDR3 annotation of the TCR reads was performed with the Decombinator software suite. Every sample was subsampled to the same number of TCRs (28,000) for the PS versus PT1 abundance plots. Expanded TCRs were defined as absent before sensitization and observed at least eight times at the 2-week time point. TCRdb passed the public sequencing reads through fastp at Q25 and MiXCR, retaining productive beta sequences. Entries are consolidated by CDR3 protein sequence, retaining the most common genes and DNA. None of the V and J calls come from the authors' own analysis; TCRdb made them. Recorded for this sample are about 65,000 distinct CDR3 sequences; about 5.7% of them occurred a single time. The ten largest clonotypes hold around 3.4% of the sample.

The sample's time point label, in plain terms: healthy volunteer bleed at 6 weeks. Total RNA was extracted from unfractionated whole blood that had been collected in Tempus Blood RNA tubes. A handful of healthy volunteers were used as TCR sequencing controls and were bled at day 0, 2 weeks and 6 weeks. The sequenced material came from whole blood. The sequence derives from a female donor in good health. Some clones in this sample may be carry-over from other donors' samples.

The DNA sequence follows: TGCGCCAGCAGCAAGCCGGGGAATGAGCAGTTCTTC. Its protein reads: CASSKPGNEQFF. The sequence is built from TRBV5-1 and TRBJ2-1, with a tentative D gene TRBD2 over 5 matching bases. The CDR3 contains 12 residues, cysteine and phenylalanine counted. The read is trimmed to its CDR3 DNA, 36 bases read in frame from base 1. A distance of 9 bases separates the germline ends of V and J, which lose 4 bases and 7 bases respectively. The germline V gene yields SGHRS for CDR1 and YFSETQ for CDR2.